These 28 T cell receptor beta chains came from one sample sequenced in a study of blood T cell repertoires in COVID-19. Sequencing used immunoSEQ multiplex PCR; TCRdb keeps in-frame clones, though not all of them. The table lists about 130,000 clones, 65% to 85% of them singletons. Sequenced: peripheral blood. The receptors originated from a man aged 70-80 years with acute or convalescent COVID-19.

The rearrangement links TRBV3-1 (or the pseudogene TRBV3-2) to TRBJ1-5; D perhaps matches TRBD1 (5 bases). Trimming pared 4 bases from V and 2 bases from J, leaving 9 bases between. Germline V gives CDR1 LGHDT, CDR2 YNNKEL (reference sequence). The CDR3 contains 14 residues. DNA for the CDR3: TGTGCCAGCAGCCCACAGGCGGGCAATCAGCCCCAGCATTTT. Its protein product is CASSPQAGNQPQHF.

This sequence joins TRBV24-1 and TRBJ2-1; TRBD1 matches at 8 bases. CDR1 is KGHDR, CDR2 SFDVKD, per germline. The CDR3 has 14 residues. With V trimmed by 9 bases and J by 9 bases, 12 bases remained unmatched. CDR3 residues: CATSGTGASSEQFF. The DNA of the CDR3 is TGTGCCACCTCCGGGACAGGAGCATCAAGTGAGCAGTTCTTC.

The chain employs TRBV28 and TRBJ2-3, with 8 bases identical to TRBD2. The germline V gene has CDR1 MDHEN and CDR2 SYDVKM. With V trimmed by 6 bases and J by 4 bases, 9 bases remained unmatched. The CDR3 has 15 residues. The CDR3 DNA follows: TGTGCCAGCAGGTCCCCCGGGGGGGCGTCAGATACGCAGTATTTT. Its protein product is CASRSPGGASDTQYF.

V and J are TRBV6-5 and TRBJ1-6; a weak D match, TRBD1 (6 bases). Trimming cost V 5 bases and J 6 bases, with 11 bases left between them. This CDR3 spans 14 amino acids. Looked up from germline, CDR1 is MNHEY and CDR2 is SVGAGI. The CDR3 is CASSHRDSNSPLHF. In DNA, the CDR3 is TGTGCCAGCAGTCACAGGGATTCTAATTCACCCCTCCACTTT.

V is TRBV2 and J is TRBJ1-2, with 11 bases that match TRBD1. The V segment lost 6 bases and the J segment 7 bases; nucleotides outside the gene matches: 4. CDR1 SNHLY and CDR2 FYNNEI come from the germline V gene. This CDR3 is 13 amino acids long. The CDR3: CASRPGQGGGYTF. The CDR3 nucleotides read TGTGCCAGCAGGCCGGGACAGGGGGGTGGCTACACCTTC.

The rearrangement links TRBV29-1 to TRBJ1-2; a weak D match, TRBD1 (5 bases). CDR3 length: 14 residues. Germline V gene data show CDR1 as SQVTM and CDR2 as ANQGSEA. V dropped 4 bases and J dropped 2 bases, with 14 bases sitting between them. CDR3 in DNA: TGCAGCGTTGTAGGACACTCTACAAACTATGGCTACACCTTC. Its translation: CSVVGHSTNYGYTF. Based on the CDR3 plus reference TRBV29-1 and TRBJ1-2, the full variable domain is SAVISQKPSRDICQRGTSLTIQCQVDSQVTMMFWYRQQPGQSLTLIATANQGSEATYESGFVIDKFPISRPNLTFSTLTVSNMSPEDSSIYLCSVVGHSTNYGYTFGSGTRLTVV.

V is TRBV5-4 and J is TRBJ2-3; perhaps TRBD2 as D (6 bases). The CDR3 is 15 amino acids. V shed 1 base and J shed 4 bases, with 13 bases lying between them. Germline CDR1 reads SGHNT; CDR2 reads YYREEE (reference sequence). CDR3 DNA: TGTGCCAGCAGCTTGACCGGGGGTAGCCCAGATACGCAGTATTTT. Its protein is CASSLTGGSPDTQYF.

V gene TRBV11-2 combines with J gene TRBJ2-1; 10 positions agree with TRBD2. CDR3 size: 14 residues. V shed 3 bases and J 15 bases; nucleotides not matched to a gene: 11. The V gene's germline CDR1 is SGHAT and CDR2 FQNNGV. The DNA for the CDR3 is TGTGCCAGCAGCTTCGCCCAGGAGCGGGGGGGAGGGTTCTTC. Its translation: CASSFAQERGGGFF.

The gene calls are TRBV28 and TRBJ2-7, with 8 bases fitting TRBD1. CDR1 MDHEN and CDR2 SYDVKM come from the germline V gene. V lost 2 bases, J lost 4 bases, and 1 base stayed unmatched. The CDR3 covers 13 residues. The CDR3 nucleotides read TGTGCCAGCAGTTTACGGGACAGGTACGAGCAGTACTTC. Its protein product is CASSLRDRYEQYF.

The chain recombines TRBV7-3 with TRBJ2-3; D is undetermined. The CDR3 is 13 residues long. The V gene's germline CDR1 is SGHTA and CDR2 FQGTGA. V gave up 5 bases and J gave up 2 bases, with 8 bases separating them. The CDR3 region has the DNA TGTGCCAGCAGCCACTCCCCCACAGATACGCAGTATTTT. Protein: CASSHSPTDTQYF. Full variable domain (missing parts from reference TRBV7-3 and TRBJ2-3): GAGVSQTPSNKVTEKGKYVELRCDPISGHTALYWYRQSLGQGPEFLIYFQGTGAADDSGLPNDRFFAVRPEGSVSTLKIQRTERGDSAVYLCASSHSPTDTQYFGPGTRLTVL.

This clone was seen a single time. The J gene is TRBJ2-5, the V gene TRBV18, with D maybe TRBD1 (6 bases). The germline V gene has CDR1 KGHSH and CDR2 LQKENI. This CDR3 comprises 11 residues. Trimming left V 2 bases short and J 10 bases short, with 8 bases between. CDR3 nucleotide sequence: TGTGCCAGCTCACCAGGGGGCGACCAGTACTTC. This gives the protein CASSPGGDQYF.

This chain links TRBV6-6 with TRBJ2-2, with unresolved D. Trimming removed 7 bases at V and 7 bases at J, with 4 bases between. The germline gives CDR1 MNHNY, CDR2 SVGAGI (reference sequence). This CDR3 has 10 amino acids. For the CDR3, the DNA is TGTGCCAGCAACGGCGGGGAGCTGTTTTTT. Protein sequence: CASNGGELFF.

J is TRBJ1-1 and V is TRBV7-6; D not resolved. CDR1 is SGHVS, CDR2 FNYEAQ, per germline. The V gene lost 2 bases and the J gene lost 2 bases, with 6 bases spanning the gap. The CDR3 is 13 amino acids. The CDR3 here is CASSLQVNTEAFF. CDR3 DNA: TGTGCCAGCAGCTTACAGGTCAACACTGAAGCTTTCTTT.

This chain links TRBV27 with TRBJ1-3, with D tentatively TRBD1 (6 bases). The germline V gene has CDR1 MNHEY and CDR2 SMNVEV (reference sequence). The ends were cut back, 8 bases at V and 2 bases at J, with 13 bases in the middle. This CDR3 has 14 amino acids. The CDR3 nucleotides read TGTGCCAGCGCCCGGCAGGGGACTGGAAACACCATATATTTT. It is translated as CASARQGTGNTIYF.

The chain links TRBV6-5 to TRBJ2-1; TRBD2 aligns across 11 bases. Germline V lookup: CDR1 MNHEY, CDR2 SVGAGI. The J segment lost 4 bases and the V segment lost 6 bases, leaving 5 bases of the junction unmatched. This CDR3 has 15 residues. The CDR3 loop is CASRAGTSGYNEQFF. CDR3 in DNA: TGTGCCAGCAGGGCCGGGACTAGCGGATACAATGAGCAGTTCTTC.

The chain joins TRBV27 to TRBJ1-6; a possible D gene is TRBD1 (6 bases). The CDR3 is made up of 14 amino acids. V lost 2 bases, J lost 7 bases, and 9 bases lay in between. CDR1 and CDR2 (germline): MNHEY, SMNVEV (reference sequence). CDR3 sequence (DNA): TGTGCCAGCAGTTTAAGGGGGAGCAATTCACCCCTCCACTTT. Translating it yields CASSLRGSNSPLHF.

V gene TRBV2 combines with J gene TRBJ1-2; weak D call: TRBD1 (6 bases). Trimming left V 6 bases short and J 13 bases short, with 18 bases between. Germline loops: CDR1 SNHLY, CDR2 FYNNEI. This CDR3 has 12 amino acids. DNA for the CDR3: TGTGCCAGCAGCCTACAGGGTCTTGGTTGCACCTTC. Amino acids: CASSLQGLGCTF.

The chain uses TRBV7-9 and TRBJ2-5; 9 bases align to TRBD2. The CDR3 contains 15 residues. Germline V CDR1 and CDR2: SEHNR, FQNEAQ (reference sequence). J was trimmed by 5 bases and V by 5 bases; bases with no gene match: 9. The CDR3, as DNA: TGTGCCAGCAGCCCGGGGCGGGGGGGCTCTGAGACCCAGTACTTC. It yields the protein CASSPGRGGSETQYF.

This clone showed up just a few times. The chain employs TRBV4-2 and TRBJ1-4; 9 positions agree with TRBD1. V shed 2 bases and J 4 bases; nucleotides not matched to a gene: 8. CDR3 size: 17 residues. Looked up from germline, CDR1 is LGHNA and CDR2 is YNFKEQ. This CDR3 is CASSQPRQGVGNEKLFF. CDR3 in DNA: TGTGCCAGCAGCCAACCTCGACAGGGGGTTGGTAATGAAAAACTGTTTTTT.

This clone has a handful of counts. This chain connects TRBV19 to TRBJ1-3; D remains ambiguous. The V end was cut by 5 bases, the J end by 0 bases, with 11 bases between. CDR3 length equals 15 residues. Germline CDR1 is LNHDA and CDR2 is SQIVND (reference sequence). The CDR3 coding sequence is TGTGCCAGTAGTCACGGCGGATCCTCTGGAAACACCATATATTTT. This gives the protein CASSHGGSSGNTIYF.

This clone was found many times. CDR3 coding DNA: TGTGCCAGCAGTCTAGATGGGACAGGAATCGAAAAACTGTTTTTT. Protein: CASSLDGTGIEKLFF. The chain couples TRBV7-9 to TRBJ1-4; 8 bases line up with TRBD1. The CDR3 contains 15 residues. V lost 6 bases and J lost 8; bases outside the gene matches: 11. Germline-derived CDR1 and CDR2 are SEHNR and FQNEAQ (reference sequence).

The chain couples TRBV27 to TRBJ1-1, with unresolved D. Between the trimmed V and J ends, which lost 2 bases and 0 bases, there was a span of 10 bases. The CDR3 loop spans 15 amino acids. Per germline, CDR1 MNHEY and CDR2 SMNVEV (reference sequence). The CDR3 bases are TGTGCCAGCAGTTTAAAACCCCAGGTGAACACTGAAGCTTTCTTT. Translating it yields CASSLKPQVNTEAFF.

The J gene is TRBJ2-7, the V gene TRBV11-1, with 7 bases aligning to TRBD1. The ends lost 5 bases at V and 7 bases at J; junction bases unmatched: 5. The CDR3 covers 12 residues. CDR1 and CDR2 (germline): SGHAT, FQDESV (reference sequence). The CDR3 loop reads CASSLGQAEQYF. The CDR3 DNA reads TGTGCCAGCAGCCTAGGACAGGCGGAGCAGTACTTC.

The DNA for the CDR3 is TGTGCCAGCAGCCAAGGACTAGCGGGGGGGGAGGATACGCAGTATTTT. This translates into CASSQGLAGGEDTQYF. The chain couples TRBV5-4 to TRBJ2-3, with 15 bases that match TRBD2. The CDR3 has 16 residues. Germline V gives CDR1 SGHNT, CDR2 YYREEE (reference sequence). The J segment lost 6 bases and the V segment lost 4 bases, leaving 6 bases of the junction unmatched.

This chain joins TRBV7-8 and TRBJ1-6; perhaps TRBD1 as D (6 bases). Trimming stripped 5 bases from V and 8 bases from J, with 10 bases between. Germline lookup yields CDR1 SGHVS and CDR2 FQNEAQ. This CDR3 comprises 13 residues. CDR3 DNA: TGTGCCAGCAGCCTAAACAGGGATTCACCCCTCCACTTT. Translation gives CASSLNRDSPLHF.

V is TRBV4-1 and J is TRBJ2-3; 12 bases are shared with TRBD2. The germline gives CDR1 MGHRA, CDR2 YSYEKL. J gave up 4 bases and V 4 bases, and 6 bases lay outside the gene matches. The CDR3 consists of 16 residues. The CDR3 DNA is TGCGCCAGCAGCCCCGTGCGACTAGCGGGGGCAGATACGCAGTATTTT. It is translated as CASSPVRLAGADTQYF.

The rearrangement links TRBV6-5 to TRBJ2-1, with TRBD1 matching 7 bases. The CDR3 runs 14 residues. V gave up 0 bases and J gave up 6 bases; unmatched junction bases: 2. The germline V gene encodes CDR1 MNHEY and CDR2 SVGAGI. The CDR3 sequence: CASSYSSGGNEQFF. The DNA for the CDR3 is TGTGCCAGCAGTTACTCATCAGGGGGCAATGAGCAGTTCTTC.

The CDR3 here is CASSGLGTVDNQPQHF. The CDR3 nucleotides are TGTGCCAGCAGTGGTCTCGGGACAGTGGACAATCAGCCCCAGCATTTT. The chain recombines TRBV6-4 with TRBJ1-5; TRBD1 agrees at 7 bases. CDR3 size: 16 residues. Germline V gene data show CDR1 as MRHNA and CDR2 as SNTAGT. The J segment lost 3 bases and the V segment lost 4 bases, leaving 9 bases of the junction unmatched.